The 12 T cell receptor beta chains listed next were all sequenced from one sample in a study of response to subunit inactivated influenza vaccine. TCRdb fed the RT-PCR reads into MiXCR, producing one record per CDR3 protein. The sample consists of 400,000 to 650,000 distinct CDR3 sequences, 6.5% to 8% of them appearing once. The input for sequencing was PBMCs from blood, taken around 25 months after vaccination. The origin of the receptors is a man between 45 and 75 years old who received an inactivated influenza vaccine.

This clonotype was seen only a few times. The DNA of the CDR3 is TGTGCCAGCAGTTACGGGGCGGGACCAAGTTCGCTAGAGACCCAGTACTTC. This translates into CASSYGAGPSSLETQYF. The chain couples TRBV6-5 to TRBJ2-5; a weak D match, TRBD2 (6 bases). Trimming left V 2 bases short and J 4 bases short, with 20 bases between. CDR3 size: 17 residues. The V gene's germline CDR1 is MNHEY and CDR2 SVGAGI.

The sample holds a few counts of this clonotype. The J gene is TRBJ2-5, the V gene TRBV29-1; no firm D call. V lost 3 bases, J lost 2 bases, and 10 bases lay in between. Germline assignment: CDR1 SQVTM and CDR2 ANQGSEA. The CDR3 loop spans 13 amino acids. This CDR3 is CSVDGQIQETQYF. The CDR3 bases are TGCAGCGTTGACGGCCAGATACAAGAGACCCAGTACTTC.

The gene calls are TRBV11-3 and TRBJ2-1; TRBD1 might be the D (5 bases). Trimming took 5 bases from V and 5 from J, leaving 13 bases between them. The CDR3 is 14 residues long. Per the germline V gene, CDR1 is SGHNT and CDR2 is YENEEA. CDR3 sequence: CASSRWGRDNEQFF. The CDR3 nucleotides are TGTGCCAGCAGCCGCTGGGGCCGGGACAATGAGCAGTTCTTC.

This clonotype has a handful of counts. V is TRBV20-1 and J is TRBJ2-5; the match to TRBD1 covers 7 bases. The V gene end was trimmed by 2 bases and the J gene end by 5 bases; junction bases not matched to a gene: 5. There are 13 residues in the CDR3. The germline V gene encodes CDR1 DFQATT and CDR2 SNEGSKA (reference sequence). The CDR3 nucleotides are TGCAGTGCTAGACAGGGGGTTGGGGAGACCCAGTACTTC. Translating it yields CSARQGVGETQYF.

This clonotype has just a few counts. The chain links TRBV5-5 to TRBJ1-1; 7 bases fit TRBD1. The CDR3 is 14 amino acids. With V trimmed by 3 bases and J by 0 bases, 2 bases remained unmatched. CDR1 and CDR2 (germline): SGHKS, YYEKEE (reference sequence). CDR3 nucleotide sequence: TGTGCCAGCAGCTGGGGACAGATGAACACTGAAGCTTTCTTT. It specifies CASSWGQMNTEAFF.

V usage is TRBV25-1 and J usage is TRBJ1-5; D is unresolved. The germline gives CDR1 MGHDK, CDR2 SYGVNS. This CDR3 contains 13 residues. V was trimmed by 4 bases and J by 3 bases, leaving 7 bases between them. CDR3 nucleotides: TGTGCCAGCAGTGCCTCGTACAATCAGCCCCAGCATTTT. It translates to CASSASYNQPQHF.

This clonotype was counted many times. The rearrangement uses TRBV7-2 and TRBJ2-2; no clear D gene. This CDR3 has 14 residues. Trimming removed 1 base at V and 2 bases at J, with 5 bases between. Germline CDR1 reads SGHTA; CDR2 reads FQGNSA. The CDR3 loop is CASSLDLNTGELFF. The CDR3 nucleotides are TGTGCCAGCAGCTTAGACCTAAACACCGGGGAGCTGTTTTTT.

This sequence joins TRBV5-6 and TRBJ1-2; 8 positions match TRBD1. The junction had 8 bases not matched to a gene; V was cut back by 4 bases and J by 3 bases. Germline assignment: CDR1 SGHDT and CDR2 YYEEEE. CDR3 length: 15 amino acids. In DNA form, the CDR3 reads TGTGCCAGCAGCACAGGGGGGGGGCTGGACTATGGCTACACCTTC. It is translated as CASSTGGGLDYGYTF.

This clonotype was detected a few times. A much larger clone lies a single base off, so this may be a read error. This chain connects TRBV7-2 to TRBJ2-7, with 7 bases lining up with TRBD1. The germline V gene encodes CDR1 SGHTA and CDR2 FQGNSA. This CDR3 contains 14 residues. V shed 2 bases and J 2 bases; nucleotides not matched to a gene: 3. CDR3 residues: CASSLIQGAYEQYF. DNA of the CDR3: TGTGCCAGCAGCTTAATCCAGGGGGCCTACGAGCAGTACTTC.

This sequence joins TRBV3-1 and TRBJ2-7; D call uncertain. This CDR3 is built from 15 residues. Trimming pared 6 bases from V and 0 bases from J, leaving 15 bases between. Germline CDR1 is LGHDT and CDR2 is YNNKEL (reference sequence). The CDR3 DNA reads as TGTGCCAGCAGGGCCTGGGCCGCGAGCTCCTACGAGCAGTACTTC. It is translated as CASRAWAASSYEQYF.

The chain links TRBV18 to TRBJ2-1; TRBD2 aligns across 8 bases. The CDR3 totals 15 residues. The germline gives CDR1 KGHSH, CDR2 LQKENI. V gave up 3 bases and J gave up 3 bases; unmatched junction bases: 4. The CDR3 sequence: CASSPTTSVYNEQFF. In DNA form, the CDR3 reads TGTGCCAGCTCACCGACGACTAGCGTCTACAATGAGCAGTTCTTC.

The chain joins TRBV7-2 to TRBJ2-2; D remains unclear. Trimming pared 1 base from V and 1 base from J, leaving 7 bases between. CDR1 is SGHTA, CDR2 FQGNSA, per germline. The CDR3 runs to 15 residues. The DNA of the CDR3 is TGTGCCAGCAGCTTAGGGGTCAGGAACACCGGGGAGCTGTTTTTT. Its protein is CASSLGVRNTGELFF.